The clone carrying this TCR beta chain is a singleton in its sample. At one end, the junction sequence differs from germline, possibly due to a read error. This CDR3 contains 16 residues. Germline-derived CDR1 and CDR2 are SNHLY and FYNNEI. The sample originates from a study of blood T cell repertoires in COVID-19. Across the whole study: Sample material is recorded as cDNA or gDNA derived from T cells, B-cell-depleted T cells, or PBMCs.

Original methodology: From reference gene primer amplification, estimates of nucleated cell counts were derived. Libraries were prepared by immunoSEQ multiplex PCR; TCRdb keeps only in-frame clonotypes and omits some of them. V and J calls and clone size are copied from that table; D and trimming were computed from the DNA. In the table there are about 360,000 clones, less than 90% of which are singletons. The chain uses TRBV2 and TRBJ2-7; 11 bases agree with TRBD1. The sequencing input was peripheral blood. The source of this sequence is a woman between 55 and 75 years old with COVID-19, enrolled during active disease. This CDR3 reads CASSEGQGATTYEQYF. The CDR3 coding sequence is TGTGCCAGCAGCGAAGGACAGGGGGCTACAACCTACGAGCAGTACTTC.